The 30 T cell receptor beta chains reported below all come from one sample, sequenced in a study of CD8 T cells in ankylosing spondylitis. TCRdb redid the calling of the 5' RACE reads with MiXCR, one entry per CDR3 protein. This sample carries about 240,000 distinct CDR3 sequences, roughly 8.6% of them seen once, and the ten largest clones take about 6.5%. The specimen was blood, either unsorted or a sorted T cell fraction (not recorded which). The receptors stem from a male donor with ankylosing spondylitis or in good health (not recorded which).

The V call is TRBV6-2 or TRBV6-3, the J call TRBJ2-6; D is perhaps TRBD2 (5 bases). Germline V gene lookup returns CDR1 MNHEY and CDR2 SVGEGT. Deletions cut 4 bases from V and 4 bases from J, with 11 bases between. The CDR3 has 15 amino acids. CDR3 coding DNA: TGTGCCAGCAGTTCTACTCGGAGGGGGGCCAACGTCCTGACTTTC. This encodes CASSSTRRGANVLTF.

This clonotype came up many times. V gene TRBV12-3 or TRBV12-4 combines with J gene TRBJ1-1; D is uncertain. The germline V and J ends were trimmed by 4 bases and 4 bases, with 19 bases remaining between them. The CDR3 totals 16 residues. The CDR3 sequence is CASSSYRPAGGTEAFF. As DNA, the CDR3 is TGTGCCAGCAGTTCCTACCGGCCAGCGGGAGGCACTGAAGCTTTCTTT.

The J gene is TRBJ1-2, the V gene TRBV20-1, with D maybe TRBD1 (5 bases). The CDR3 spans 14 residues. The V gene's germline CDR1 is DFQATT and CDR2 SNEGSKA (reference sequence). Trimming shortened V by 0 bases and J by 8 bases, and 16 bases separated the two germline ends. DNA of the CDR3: TGCAGTGCTAGAGATACCGGGCAGGGTATGGGCTACACCTTC. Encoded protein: CSARDTGQGMGYTF.

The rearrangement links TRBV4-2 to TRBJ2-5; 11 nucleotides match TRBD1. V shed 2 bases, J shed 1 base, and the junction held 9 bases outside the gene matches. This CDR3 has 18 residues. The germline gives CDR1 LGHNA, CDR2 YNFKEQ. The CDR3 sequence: CASSQPGQGAGGQETQYF. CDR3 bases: TGTGCCAGCAGCCAACCTGGACAGGGGGCTGGGGGCCAAGAGACCCAGTACTTC.

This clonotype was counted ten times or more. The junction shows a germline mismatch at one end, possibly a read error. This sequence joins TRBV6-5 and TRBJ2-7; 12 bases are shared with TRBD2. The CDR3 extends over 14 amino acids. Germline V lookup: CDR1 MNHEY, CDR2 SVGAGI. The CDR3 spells CASSSRLAGDEQYF. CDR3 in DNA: TGCGCCAGCAGTTCCCGACTAGCGGGAGACGAGCAGTACTTC.

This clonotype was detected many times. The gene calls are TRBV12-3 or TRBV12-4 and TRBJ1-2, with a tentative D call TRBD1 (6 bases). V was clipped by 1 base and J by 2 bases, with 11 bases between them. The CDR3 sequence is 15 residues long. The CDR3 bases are TGTGCCAGCAGTTTAGTAACAGGGACCAACTATGGCTACACCTTC. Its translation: CASSLVTGTNYGYTF.

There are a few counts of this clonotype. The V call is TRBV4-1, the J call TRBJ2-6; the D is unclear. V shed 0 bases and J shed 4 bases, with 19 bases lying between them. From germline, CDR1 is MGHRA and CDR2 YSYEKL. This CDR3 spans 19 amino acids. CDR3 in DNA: TGCGCCAGCAGCCAAGATCTCGTGGGGAATGTTATGGGGGCCAACGTCCTGACTTTC. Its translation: CASSQDLVGNVMGANVLTF.

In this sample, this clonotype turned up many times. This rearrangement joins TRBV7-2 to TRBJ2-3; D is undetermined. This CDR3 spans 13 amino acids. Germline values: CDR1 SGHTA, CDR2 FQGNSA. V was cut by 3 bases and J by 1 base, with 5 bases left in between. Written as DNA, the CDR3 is TGTGCCAGCAGCTTTATGGGCACAGATACGCAGTATTTT. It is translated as CASSFMGTDTQYF.

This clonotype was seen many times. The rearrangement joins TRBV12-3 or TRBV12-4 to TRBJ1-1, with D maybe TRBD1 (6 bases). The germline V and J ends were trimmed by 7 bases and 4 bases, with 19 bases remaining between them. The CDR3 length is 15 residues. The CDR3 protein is CASTLGSGGGTEAFF. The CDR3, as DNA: TGTGCCAGCACCCTGGGGTCGGGGGGCGGCACTGAAGCTTTCTTT.

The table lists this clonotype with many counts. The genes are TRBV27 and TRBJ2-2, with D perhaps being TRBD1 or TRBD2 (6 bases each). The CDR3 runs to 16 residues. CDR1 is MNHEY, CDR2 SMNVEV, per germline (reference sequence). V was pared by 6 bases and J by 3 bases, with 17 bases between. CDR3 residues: CASSRLGGRDTGELFF. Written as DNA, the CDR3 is TGTGCCAGCAGCCGCCTGGGGGGCCGAGACACCGGGGAGCTGTTTTTT.

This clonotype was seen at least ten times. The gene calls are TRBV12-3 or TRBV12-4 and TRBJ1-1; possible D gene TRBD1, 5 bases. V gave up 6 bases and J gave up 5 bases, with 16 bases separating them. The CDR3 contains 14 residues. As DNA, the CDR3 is TGTGCCAGCAGCGAAGCCGGGGGGGTGACTGAAGCTTTCTTT. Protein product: CASSEAGGVTEAFF.

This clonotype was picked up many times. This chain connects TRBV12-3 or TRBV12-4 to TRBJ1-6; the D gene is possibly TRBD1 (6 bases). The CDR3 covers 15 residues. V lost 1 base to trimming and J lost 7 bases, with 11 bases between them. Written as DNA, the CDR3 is TGTGCCAGCAGTTTAGGGGGGGCCGACAATTCACCCCTCCACTTT. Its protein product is CASSLGGADNSPLHF.

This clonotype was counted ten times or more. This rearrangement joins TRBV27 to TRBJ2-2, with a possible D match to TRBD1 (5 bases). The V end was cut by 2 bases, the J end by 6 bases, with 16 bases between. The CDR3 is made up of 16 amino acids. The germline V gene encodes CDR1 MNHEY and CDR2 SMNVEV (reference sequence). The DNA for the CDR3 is TGTGCCAGCAGTTTAAGGGGCGCCAGTAGGTCCGGGGAGCTGTTTTTT. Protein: CASSLRGASRSGELFF.

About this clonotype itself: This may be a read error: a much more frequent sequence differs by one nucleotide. CDR3 coding DNA: TGTGCCATCAATGTCGGCGGTTATCAGCCCCAGCATTTT. This codes for CAINVGGYQPQHF. The J gene is TRBJ1-5, the V gene TRBV10-3; D call uncertain. The germline V gene has CDR1 ENHRY and CDR2 SYGVKD. This CDR3 has 13 residues. Trimming removed 7 bases from V and 5 bases from J, with 12 bases in between.

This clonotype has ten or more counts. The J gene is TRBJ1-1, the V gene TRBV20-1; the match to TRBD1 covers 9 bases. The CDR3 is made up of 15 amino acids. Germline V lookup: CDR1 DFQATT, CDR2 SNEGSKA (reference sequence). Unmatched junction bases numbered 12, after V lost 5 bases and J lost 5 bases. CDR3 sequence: CSAPNRGRSKTEAFF. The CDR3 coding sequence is TGCAGTGCTCCGAACAGGGGGCGTTCTAAGACTGAAGCTTTCTTT.

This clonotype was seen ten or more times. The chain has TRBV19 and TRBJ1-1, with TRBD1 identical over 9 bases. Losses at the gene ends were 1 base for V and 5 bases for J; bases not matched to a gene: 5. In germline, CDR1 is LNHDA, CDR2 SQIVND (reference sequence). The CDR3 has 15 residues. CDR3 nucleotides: TGTGCCAGTAGTATAGCGGGGACAGGGTTGACTGAAGCTTTCTTT. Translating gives CASSIAGTGLTEAFF.

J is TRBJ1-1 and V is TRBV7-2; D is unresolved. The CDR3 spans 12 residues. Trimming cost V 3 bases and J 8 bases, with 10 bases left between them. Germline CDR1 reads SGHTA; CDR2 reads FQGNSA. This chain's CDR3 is CASSFARGEAFF. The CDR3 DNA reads TGTGCCAGCAGCTTTGCCCGAGGGGAAGCTTTCTTT. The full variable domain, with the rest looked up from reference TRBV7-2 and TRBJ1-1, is GAGVSQSPSNKVTEKGKDVELRCDPISGHTALYWYRQSLGQGLEFLIYFQGNSAPDKSGLPSDRFSAERTGGSVSTLTIQRTQQEDSAVYLCASSFARGEAFFGQGTRLTVV.

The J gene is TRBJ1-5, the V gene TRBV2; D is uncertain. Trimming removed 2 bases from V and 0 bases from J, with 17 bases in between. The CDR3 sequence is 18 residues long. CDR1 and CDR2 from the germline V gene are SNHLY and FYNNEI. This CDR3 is CASSERIMSGYSNQPQHF. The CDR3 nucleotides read TGTGCCAGCAGTGAAAGGATAATGTCAGGTTATAGCAATCAGCCCCAGCATTTT. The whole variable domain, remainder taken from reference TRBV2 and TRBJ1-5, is EPEVTQTPSHQVTQMGQEVILRCVPISNHLYFYWYRQILGQKVEFLVSFYNNEISEKSEIFDDQFSVERPDGSNFTLKIRSTKLEDSAMYFCASSERIMSGYSNQPQHFGDGTRLSIL.

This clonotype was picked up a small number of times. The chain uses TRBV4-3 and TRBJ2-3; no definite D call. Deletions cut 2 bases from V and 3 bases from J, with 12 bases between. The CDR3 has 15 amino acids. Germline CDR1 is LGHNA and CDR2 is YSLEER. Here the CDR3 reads CASSQSIHRTDTQYF. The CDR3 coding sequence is TGCGCCAGCAGCCAATCGATTCACCGGACAGATACGCAGTATTTT.

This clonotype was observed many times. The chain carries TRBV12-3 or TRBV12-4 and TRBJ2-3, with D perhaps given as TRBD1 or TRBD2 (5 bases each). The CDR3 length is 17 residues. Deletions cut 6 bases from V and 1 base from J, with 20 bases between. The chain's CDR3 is CASRGRGPGEGTDTQYF. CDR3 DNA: TGTGCCAGCAGGGGTCGGGGACCGGGTGAGGGCACAGATACGCAGTATTTT.

The CDR3 sequence is CASTFLGGGSPTEAFF. The CDR3 nucleotides are TGTGCCAGCACCTTTTTGGGAGGGGGGAGTCCGACTGAAGCTTTCTTT. The V call is TRBV7-9, the J call TRBJ1-1; D possibly corresponds to TRBD1 (6 bases). V lost 7 bases to trimming and J lost 5 bases, with 23 bases between them. From germline, CDR1 is SEHNR and CDR2 FQNEAQ (reference sequence). The CDR3 consists of 16 residues.

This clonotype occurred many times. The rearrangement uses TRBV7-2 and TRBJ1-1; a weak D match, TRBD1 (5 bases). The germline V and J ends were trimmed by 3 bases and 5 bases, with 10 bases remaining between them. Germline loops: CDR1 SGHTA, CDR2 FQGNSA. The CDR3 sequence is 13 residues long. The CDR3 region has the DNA TGTGCCAGCAGCTTCGGGGAGGGGACTGAAGCTTTCTTT. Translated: CASSFGEGTEAFF.

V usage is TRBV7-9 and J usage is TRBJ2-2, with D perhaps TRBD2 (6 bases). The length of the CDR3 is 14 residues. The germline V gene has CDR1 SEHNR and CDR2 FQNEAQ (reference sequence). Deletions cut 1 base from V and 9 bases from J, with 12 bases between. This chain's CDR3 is CASSLGEVFRELFF. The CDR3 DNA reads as TGTGCCAGCAGCTTAGGGGAGGTGTTCAGGGAGCTGTTTTTT.

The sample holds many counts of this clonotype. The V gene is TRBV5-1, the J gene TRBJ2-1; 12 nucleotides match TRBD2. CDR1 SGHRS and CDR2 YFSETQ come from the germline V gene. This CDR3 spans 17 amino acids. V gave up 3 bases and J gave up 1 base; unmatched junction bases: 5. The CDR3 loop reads CASSSTSGSSSYNEQFF. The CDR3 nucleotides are TGCGCCAGCAGCTCGACTAGCGGGAGTTCATCCTACAATGAGCAGTTCTTC.

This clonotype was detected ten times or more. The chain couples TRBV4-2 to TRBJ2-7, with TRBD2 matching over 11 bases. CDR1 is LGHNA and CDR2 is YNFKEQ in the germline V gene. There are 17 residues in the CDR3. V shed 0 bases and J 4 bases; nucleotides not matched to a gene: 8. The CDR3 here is CASSQEGLAGGLYEQYF. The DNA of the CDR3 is TGTGCCAGCAGCCAAGAGGGATTAGCGGGGGGGTTATACGAGCAGTACTTC.

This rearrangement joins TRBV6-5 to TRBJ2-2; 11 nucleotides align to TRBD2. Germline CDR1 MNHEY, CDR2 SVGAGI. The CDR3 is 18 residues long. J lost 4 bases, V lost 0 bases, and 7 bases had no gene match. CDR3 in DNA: TGTGCCAGCAGTTACTCGTCTTCGGGACTAGCGGCCACCGGGGAGCTGTTTTTT. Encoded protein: CASSYSSSGLAATGELFF.

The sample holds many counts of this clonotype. This CDR3 is CSAEGGGEKLFF. In DNA, the CDR3 is TGCAGTGCGGAGGGGGGTGGGGAAAAACTGTTTTTT. The chain carries TRBV20-1 and TRBJ1-4; tentative D call: TRBD1 (6 bases). The CDR3 extends over 12 amino acids. Trimming removed 6 bases at V and 8 bases at J, with 13 bases between. CDR1 is DFQATT and CDR2 is SNEGSKA in the germline V gene (reference sequence).

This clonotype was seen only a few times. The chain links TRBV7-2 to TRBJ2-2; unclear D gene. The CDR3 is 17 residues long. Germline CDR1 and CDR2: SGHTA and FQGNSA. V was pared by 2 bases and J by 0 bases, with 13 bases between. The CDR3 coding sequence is TGTGCCAGCAGCTTACGGTTTATGGGTCCGAACACCGGGGAGCTGTTTTTT. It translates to CASSLRFMGPNTGELFF.

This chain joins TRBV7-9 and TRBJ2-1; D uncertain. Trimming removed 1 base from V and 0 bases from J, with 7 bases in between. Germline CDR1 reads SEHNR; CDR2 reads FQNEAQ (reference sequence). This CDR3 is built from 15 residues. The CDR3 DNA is TGTGCCAGCAGCTTAGTCCCTAACTCCTACAATGAGCAGTTCTTC. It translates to CASSLVPNSYNEQFF.

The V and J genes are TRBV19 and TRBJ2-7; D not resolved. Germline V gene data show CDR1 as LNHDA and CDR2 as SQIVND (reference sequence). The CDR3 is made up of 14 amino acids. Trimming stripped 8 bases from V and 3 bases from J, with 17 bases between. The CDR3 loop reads CASSFALFNYEQYF. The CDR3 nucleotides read TGTGCCAGTTCGTTTGCGCTGTTTAACTACGAGCAGTACTTC.